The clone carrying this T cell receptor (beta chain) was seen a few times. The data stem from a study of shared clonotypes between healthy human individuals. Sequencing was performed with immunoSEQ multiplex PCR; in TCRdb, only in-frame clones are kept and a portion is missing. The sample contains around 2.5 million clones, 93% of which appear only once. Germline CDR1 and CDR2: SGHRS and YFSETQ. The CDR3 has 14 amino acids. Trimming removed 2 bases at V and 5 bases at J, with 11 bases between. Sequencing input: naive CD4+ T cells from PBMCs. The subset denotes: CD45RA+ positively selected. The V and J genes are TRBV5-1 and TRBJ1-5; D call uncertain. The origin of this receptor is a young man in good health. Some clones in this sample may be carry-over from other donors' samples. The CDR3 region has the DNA TGCGCCAGCAGCTTAGGTAACGGGGATCAGCCCCAGCATTTT. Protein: CASSLGNGDQPQHF.